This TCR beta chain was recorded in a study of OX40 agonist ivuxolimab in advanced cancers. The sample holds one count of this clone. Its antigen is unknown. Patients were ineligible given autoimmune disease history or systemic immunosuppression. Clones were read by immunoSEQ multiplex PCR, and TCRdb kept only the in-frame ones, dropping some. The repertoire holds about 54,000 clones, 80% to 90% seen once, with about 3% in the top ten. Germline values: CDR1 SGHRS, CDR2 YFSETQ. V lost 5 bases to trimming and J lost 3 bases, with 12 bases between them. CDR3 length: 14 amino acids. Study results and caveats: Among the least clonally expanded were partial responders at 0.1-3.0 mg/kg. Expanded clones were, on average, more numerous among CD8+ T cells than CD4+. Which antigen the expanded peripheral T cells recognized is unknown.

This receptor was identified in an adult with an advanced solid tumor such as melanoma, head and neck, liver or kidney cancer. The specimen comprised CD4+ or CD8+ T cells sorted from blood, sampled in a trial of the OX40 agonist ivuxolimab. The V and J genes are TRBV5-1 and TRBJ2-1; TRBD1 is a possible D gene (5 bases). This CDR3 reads CASRSTGGYNEQFF. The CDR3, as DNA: TGCGCCAGCAGGTCCACAGGCGGCTACAATGAGCAGTTCTTC.